The TCR beta chain under discussion was sequenced for a study of T cell responses to AZD1222 COVID-19 vaccine. Some clones are missing from TCRdb's copy, which holds only in-frame ones; the method was immunoSEQ multiplex PCR. The sample lists about 150,000 clones; 85% to 95% were seen once. On this clone: What it binds is not known.

The V gene lost 5 bases and the J gene lost 4 bases, with 22 bases spanning the gap. Germline lookup yields CDR1 SEHNR and CDR2 FQNEAQ (reference sequence). The CDR3 loop spans 17 amino acids. Regarding the study as a whole: Reportedly, nearly half the spike-specific TCRs target unmutated variant regions. It was only after the peak T cell response that any repertoires were sampled. Clonal diversity may have been underestimated, and the donors were mostly white British, with more females than males.

This sequence was found in an adult in good health. The V gene is TRBV7-9, the J gene TRBJ2-3; perhaps TRBD1 as D (7 bases). The sequences come from peripheral blood, collected on day 0 of MenACWY control vaccination. CDR3 sequence: CASSPGGWAPDPDTQYF. CDR3 in DNA: TGTGCCAGCAGCCCAGGGGGGTGGGCACCGGATCCAGATACGCAGTATTTT.